The 17 T cell receptor beta chains in this list originate from one sample, sequenced in a study of CD8 T cells in ankylosing spondylitis. In TCRdb, the 5' RACE reads were re-called with MiXCR into one record per CDR3 protein. This table has 250,000 or so distinct CDR3 sequences, 20% to 30% appearing once. The sequenced sample was blood, either unsorted or a sorted T cell fraction (not recorded which). The receptors stem from a male donor with ankylosing spondylitis or in good health (not recorded which).

V and J are TRBV7-2 and TRBJ2-4, with a weak D call TRBD1 (5 bases). The CDR3 covers 16 residues. Trimming stripped 5 bases from V and 0 bases from J, with 14 bases between. The germline V gene encodes CDR1 SGHTA and CDR2 FQGNSA. CDR3 DNA: TGTGCCAGCAGCCCCGGACACTTCCGAGCCAAAAACATTCAGTACTTC. As protein: CASSPGHFRAKNIQYF.

The chain has TRBV6-1 and TRBJ1-5; no clear D gene. CDR3 length: 13 residues. Between the trimmed V and J ends, which lost 4 bases and 7 bases, there was a span of 11 bases. Germline loops: CDR1 MNHNS, CDR2 SASEGT. This CDR3 is CASSGTGFQPQHF. The DNA of the CDR3 is TGTGCCAGCAGTGGGACCGGGTTCCAGCCCCAGCATTTT.

Details on this clonotype: A single base separates this from a much larger clone, so it may be a read error. V gene TRBV12-3 or TRBV12-4 combines with J gene TRBJ2-4; possibly TRBD2 for D (5 bases). The CDR3 spans 14 residues. For the CDR3, the DNA is TGTGCCAGCGTTGAGGGCTTAGCCAAAAGCATTCAGTACTTC. It translates to CASVEGLAKSIQYF.

In this sample, this clonotype turned up a few times. The rearrangement uses TRBV5-1 and TRBJ2-3; D assignment may be TRBD1 or TRBD2 (5 bases each). Trimming left V 0 bases short and J 2 bases short, with 22 bases between. This CDR3 is 19 amino acids long. Germline CDR1 SGHRS, CDR2 YFSETQ. The CDR3 DNA reads as TGCGCCAGCAGCTTGGCCCGTTCGGCCGGGGCGATTTCCACAGATACGCAGTATTTT. It translates to CASSLARSAGAISTDTQYF.

This clonotype has a count of ten or more. The V call is TRBV29-1, the J call TRBJ2-3; 7 bases match TRBD1. CDR3 length: 14 amino acids. Germline V lookup: CDR1 SQVTM, CDR2 ANQGSEA. V dropped 3 bases and J dropped 4; count of bases not matched to a gene: 7. CDR3 loop: CSVDTWDSADTQYF. In nucleotides, the CDR3 is TGCAGCGTTGACACGTGGGACAGTGCAGATACGCAGTATTTT.

The genes are TRBV20-1 and TRBJ2-7; TRBD2 aligns across 14 bases. V was pared by 1 base and J by 6 bases, with 11 bases of the junction left unmatched. Germline CDR1 DFQATT, CDR2 SNEGSKA (reference sequence). CDR3 length: 17 amino acids. In nucleotides, the CDR3 is TGCAGTGCTAGAGTACCTGGACTAGCGGGGGGTCCGAGCGAGCAGTACTTC. Amino acid sequence: CSARVPGLAGGPSEQYF.

V usage is TRBV20-1 and J usage is TRBJ1-4; D is perhaps TRBD1 (6 bases). The V end lost 0 bases, the J end lost 5 bases, and 16 bases lay between the germline ends. From germline, CDR1 is DFQATT and CDR2 SNEGSKA (reference sequence). The CDR3 sequence is 16 residues long. CDR3 coding DNA: TGCAGTGCTAGAGACCCCAAACAGGGTCGGAATGAAAAACTGTTTTTT. Protein product: CSARDPKQGRNEKLFF.

This rearrangement joins TRBV28 to TRBJ2-7, with 7 nucleotides matching TRBD1. CDR3 length: 14 residues. Germline CDR1 is MDHEN and CDR2 is SYDVKM. Trimming removed 3 bases from V and 3 bases from J; junction bases left unmatched: 5. CDR3 residues: CASSFPGTVYEQYF. DNA for the CDR3: TGTGCCAGCAGTTTCCCCGGGACAGTCTACGAGCAGTACTTC.

This chain links TRBV10-2 with TRBJ2-7; 9 positions agree with TRBD2. The CDR3 length is 14 residues. The ends lost 10 bases at V and 2 bases at J; junction bases unmatched: 9. Germline assignment: CDR1 WSHSY and CDR2 SAAADI. The CDR3 bases are TGCGCCACCAGACCTAGCGGGGTTACCTACGAGCAGTACTTC. This gives the protein CATRPSGVTYEQYF.

V usage is TRBV28 and J usage is TRBJ2-5, with D hard to call. The CDR3 spans 13 residues. Trimming cost V 1 base and J 7 bases, with 10 bases left between them. The V gene's germline CDR1 is MDHEN and CDR2 SYDVKM. The CDR3 coding sequence is TGTGCCAGCAGTTTATCCAGCCCGGCGACCCAGTACTTC. Its translation is CASSLSSPATQYF.

This chain uses TRBV12-3 or TRBV12-4 with TRBJ1-1, with D tentatively TRBD1 (5 bases). Trimming took off 3 bases at V and 3 bases at J, with 8 bases between the two ends. This CDR3 region has 13 residues. The CDR3 coding sequence is TGTGCCAGCAGTTTTTGGGGGGACACTGAAGCTTTCTTT. Translating it yields CASSFWGDTEAFF.

This clonotype was detected a few times. J is TRBJ2-3 and V is TRBV29-1; D possibly corresponds to TRBD2 (7 bases). Germline V gene sequence: CDR1 SQVTM, CDR2 ANQGSEA. Trimming removed 4 bases from V and 4 bases from J, with 12 bases in between. This CDR3 has 13 amino acids. The CDR3 is CSVVWGGSDTQYF. Written as DNA, the CDR3 is TGCAGCGTTGTGTGGGGGGGCTCAGATACGCAGTATTTT.

This clonotype has ten or more counts. The V call is TRBV20-1, the J call TRBJ2-7; the D call may be TRBD1 or TRBD2 (5 bases each). With 5 bases removed from V and 9 bases from J, the gap between germline ends came to 14 bases. The CDR3 has 11 amino acids. CDR1 and CDR2 from the germline V gene are DFQATT and SNEGSKA (reference sequence). CDR3 sequence (DNA): TGCAGTGCTCCGGGACCGAACCGGCAGTACTTC. Its translation: CSAPGPNRQYF.

This chain uses TRBV14 with TRBJ2-1; the D gene is possibly TRBD2 (5 bases). CDR1 SGHDN and CDR2 FVKESK come from the germline V gene. Trimming cost V 1 base and J 7 bases, with 20 bases left between them. This CDR3 spans 17 amino acids. The CDR3 nucleotides are TGTGCCAGCAGCCAAGGACGATGGGCCCCTCGGGGAAATGAGCAGTTCTTC. It specifies CASSQGRWAPRGNEQFF.

This clonotype has ten or more counts. The chain carries TRBV29-1 and TRBJ2-7; no clear D. Germline-derived CDR1 and CDR2 are SQVTM and ANQGSEA. The CDR3 has 12 residues. Trimming removed 6 bases from V and 3 bases from J, with 12 bases in between. CDR3: CSVSRILYEQYF. CDR3 DNA: TGCAGCGTATCGCGGATCCTCTACGAGCAGTACTTC.

The table lists this clonotype with a few counts. This chain links TRBV20-1 with TRBJ1-2; D unresolved. The CDR3 sequence is 16 residues long. V lost 4 bases, J lost 7 bases, and 25 bases lay in between. Per the germline V gene, CDR1 is DFQATT and CDR2 is SNEGSKA (reference sequence). The CDR3 spells CSATPPRGTRNGGYTF. The CDR3 nucleotides are TGCAGTGCTACCCCGCCCCGGGGAACGAGAAATGGTGGCTACACCTTC.

This clonotype has a handful of counts. This chain links TRBV20-1 with TRBJ2-7, with TRBD2 identical over 9 bases. The CDR3 length is 15 residues. With 1 base clipped from V and 2 bases from J, the junction kept 6 bases outside the gene matches. Germline-derived CDR1 and CDR2 are DFQATT and SNEGSKA (reference sequence). The CDR3 DNA reads TGCAGTGCTAGAGGTTGGGGACTAGCCCCCTACGAGCAGTACTTC. Amino acids: CSARGWGLAPYEQYF.